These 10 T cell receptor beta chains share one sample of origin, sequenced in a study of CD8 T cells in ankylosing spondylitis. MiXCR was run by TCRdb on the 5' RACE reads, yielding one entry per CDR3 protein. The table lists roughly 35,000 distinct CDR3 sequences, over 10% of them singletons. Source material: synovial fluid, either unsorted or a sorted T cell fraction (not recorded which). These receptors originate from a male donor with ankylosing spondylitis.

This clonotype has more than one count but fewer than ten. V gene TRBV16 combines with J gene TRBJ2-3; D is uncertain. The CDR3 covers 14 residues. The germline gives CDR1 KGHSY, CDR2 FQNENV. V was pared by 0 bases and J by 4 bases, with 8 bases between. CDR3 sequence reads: CASSQSPQADTQYF. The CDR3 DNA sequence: TGTGCCAGCAGCCAATCCCCCCAGGCAGATACGCAGTATTTT. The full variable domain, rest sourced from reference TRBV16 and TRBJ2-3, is GEEVAQTPKHLVRGEGQKAKLYCAPIKGHSYVFWYQQVLKNEFKFLISFQNENVFDETGMPKERFSAKCLPNSPCSLEIQATKLEDSAVYFCASSQSPQADTQYFGPGTRLTVL.

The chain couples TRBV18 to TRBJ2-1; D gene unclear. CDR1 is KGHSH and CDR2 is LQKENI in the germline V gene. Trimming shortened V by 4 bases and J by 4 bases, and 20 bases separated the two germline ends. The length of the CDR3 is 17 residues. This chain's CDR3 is CASSRYVRNSWYNEQFF. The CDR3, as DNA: TGTGCCAGCTCACGGTACGTCCGTAACTCCTGGTACAATGAGCAGTTCTTC.

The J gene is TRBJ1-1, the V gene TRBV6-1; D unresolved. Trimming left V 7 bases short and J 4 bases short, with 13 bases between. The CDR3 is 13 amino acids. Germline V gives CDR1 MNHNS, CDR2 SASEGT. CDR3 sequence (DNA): TGTGCCAGCATGCTGAACCTCGGCACTGAAGCTTTCTTT. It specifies CASMLNLGTEAFF.

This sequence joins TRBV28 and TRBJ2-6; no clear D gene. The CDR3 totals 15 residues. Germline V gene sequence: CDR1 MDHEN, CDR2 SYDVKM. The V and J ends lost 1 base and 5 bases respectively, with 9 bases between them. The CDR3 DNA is TGTGCCAGCAGTTTATCCCTACAGAGGGCCAACGTCCTGACTTTC. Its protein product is CASSLSLQRANVLTF.

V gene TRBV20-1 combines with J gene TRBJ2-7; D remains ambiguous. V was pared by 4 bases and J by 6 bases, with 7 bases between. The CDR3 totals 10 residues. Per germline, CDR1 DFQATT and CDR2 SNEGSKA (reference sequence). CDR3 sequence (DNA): TGCAGTGCTAAGTTCGGCGAGCAGTACTTC. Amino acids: CSAKFGEQYF.

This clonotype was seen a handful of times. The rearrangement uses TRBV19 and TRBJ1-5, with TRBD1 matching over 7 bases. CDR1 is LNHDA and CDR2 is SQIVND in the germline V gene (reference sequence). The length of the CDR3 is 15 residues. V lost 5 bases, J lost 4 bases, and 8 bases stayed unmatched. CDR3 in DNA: TGTGCCAGTAGTGGCCAGGGGGGACTTAATCAGCCCCAGCATTTT. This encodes CASSGQGGLNQPQHF.

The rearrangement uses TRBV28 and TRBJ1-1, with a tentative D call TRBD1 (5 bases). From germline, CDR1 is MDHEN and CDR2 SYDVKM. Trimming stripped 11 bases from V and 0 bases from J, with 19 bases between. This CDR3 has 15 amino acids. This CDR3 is CASQSKWGMNTEAFF. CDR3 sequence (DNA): TGTGCCTCTCAAAGTAAATGGGGGATGAACACTGAAGCTTTCTTT.

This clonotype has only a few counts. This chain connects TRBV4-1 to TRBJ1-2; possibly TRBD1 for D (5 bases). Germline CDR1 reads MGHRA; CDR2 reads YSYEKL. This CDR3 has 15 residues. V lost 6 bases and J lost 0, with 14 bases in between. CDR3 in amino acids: CASRYGTLANYGYTF. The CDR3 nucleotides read TGCGCCAGCAGATACGGGACGCTCGCTAACTATGGCTACACCTTC.

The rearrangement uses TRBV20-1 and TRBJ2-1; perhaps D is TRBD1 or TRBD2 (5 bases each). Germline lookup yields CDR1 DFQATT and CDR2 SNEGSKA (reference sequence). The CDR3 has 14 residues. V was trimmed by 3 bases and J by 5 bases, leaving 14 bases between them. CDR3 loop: CSARWGTGNNEQFF. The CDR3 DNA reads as TGCAGTGCTAGGTGGGGGACCGGCAACAATGAGCAGTTCTTC.

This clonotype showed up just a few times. The CDR3 here is CASSEGWVVDEQFF. CDR3 nucleotide sequence: TGTGCCAGCAGTGAAGGGTGGGTAGTTGATGAGCAGTTCTTC. The chain recombines TRBV25-1 with TRBJ2-1; D remains unclear. There are 14 residues in the CDR3. Trimming took 2 bases from V and 8 from J, leaving 13 bases between them. Germline-derived CDR1 and CDR2 are MGHDK and SYGVNS.